This is a list of T cell receptor beta chains from one sample in a study of T cell changes during pregnancy in multiple sclerosis. TCRdb's table, derived via immunoSEQ multiplex PCR, lists solely in-frame clones and lacks some. This sample has roughly 80,000 clones; roughly nine tenths occur once, and the top ten carry roughly 1.4%. The sample here was peripheral blood, taken before pregnancy. All receptors come from a female donor with multiple sclerosis, enrolled in a pregnancy study. CDR3s include the opening cysteine and the closing phenylalanine or tryptophan. The order of the fields is D gene, V gene, J gene, CDR3 length, clone size, CDR3 DNA, CDR3 protein. A D gene is named only where the DNA matches it firmly. Where a row states a size, it is once, few, many or the class of an expanded clone; other rows omit it.

d_call: NA; v_call: TRBV7-3; j_call: TRBJ1-1; cdr3_length: 13; clone_size: NA; cdr3_nt: TGTGCCAGCAGCGCACAGGCAAACACTGAAGCTTTCTTT; cdr3_aa: CASSAQANTEAFF
d_call: NA; v_call: TRBV11-2; j_call: TRBJ1-4; cdr3_length: 18; clone_size: NA; cdr3_nt: TGTGCCAGCAGCTCGAGGGGGGGGCGGGACGTAACCTGGGAAAAACTGTTTTTT; cdr3_aa: CASSSRGGRDVTWEKLFF
d_call: NA; v_call: TRBV7-2; j_call: TRBJ2-7; cdr3_length: 15; clone_size: NA; cdr3_nt: TGTGCCAGCAGCTCGCTTCGCGAGAGGAGCTACGAGCAGTACTTC; cdr3_aa: CASSSLRERSYEQYF
d_call: NA; v_call: TRBV6-4; j_call: TRBJ1-1; cdr3_length: 14; clone_size: NA; cdr3_nt: TGTGCCAGCAGGCCAGACAGGCTAAACACTGAAGCTTTCTTT; cdr3_aa: CASRPDRLNTEAFF
d_call: TRBD2; v_call: TRBV9; j_call: TRBJ2-1; cdr3_length: 18; clone_size: NA; cdr3_nt: TGTGCCAGCAGCGTAGGAAGTAATATAGCGGGGGGGATGTATGAGCAGTTCTTC; cdr3_aa: CASSVGSNIAGGMYEQFF
d_call: TRBD2; v_call: TRBV7-9; j_call: TRBJ2-3; cdr3_length: 16; clone_size: NA; cdr3_nt: TGTGCCAGCAGATTCCATAGCGGGGGCCCCCCAGGTACGCAGTATTTT; cdr3_aa: CASRFHSGGPPGTQYF
d_call: NA; v_call: TRBV5-1; j_call: TRBJ1-5; cdr3_length: 14; clone_size: NA; cdr3_nt: TGCGCCAGCAGCCCCTCCGGGGGTAATCAGCCCCAGCATTTT; cdr3_aa: CASSPSGGNQPQHF
d_call: TRBD1; v_call: TRBV11-2; j_call: TRBJ2-3; cdr3_length: 13; clone_size: NA; cdr3_nt: TGTGCCAGCAGCCCCCAGACAGGGACAGGGCAGTATTTT; cdr3_aa: CASSPQTGTGQYF
d_call: NA; v_call: TRBV19; j_call: TRBJ2-7; cdr3_length: 14; clone_size: NA; cdr3_nt: TGTGCCAGTAGTGATCCCCGCGCCCGCTACGAGCAGTACTTC; cdr3_aa: CASSDPRARYEQYF
d_call: TRBD1; v_call: TRBV15; j_call: TRBJ2-3; cdr3_length: 16; clone_size: NA; cdr3_nt: TGTGCCACCAGGAGAGTAGGGGACAGGGACACAGATACGCAGTATTTT; cdr3_aa: CATRRVGDRDTDTQYF
d_call: NA; v_call: TRBV14; j_call: TRBJ2-1; cdr3_length: 17; clone_size: NA; cdr3_nt: TGTGCCAGCAGCCAAGATCGGCCAGCGAGCTCCTACAATGAGCAGTTCTTC; cdr3_aa: CASSQDRPASSYNEQFF
d_call: NA; v_call: TRBV2; j_call: TRBJ1-2; cdr3_length: 13; clone_size: NA; cdr3_nt: TGTGCCAGCAGTCCGCCCGAGGTAGGCGGCTACACCTTC; cdr3_aa: CASSPPEVGGYTF
d_call: NA; v_call: TRBV5-1; j_call: TRBJ2-7; cdr3_length: 12; clone_size: few; cdr3_nt: TGCGCCAGCAGCGGGGGGTCGGACGAGCAGTACTTC; cdr3_aa: CASSGGSDEQYF
d_call: NA; v_call: TRBV2; j_call: TRBJ1-2; cdr3_length: 14; clone_size: once; cdr3_nt: TGTGCCAGCAGTGCTGAGGGCACTAACTATGGCTACACCTTC; cdr3_aa: CASSAEGTNYGYTF
d_call: NA; v_call: TRBV6-1; j_call: TRBJ1-1; cdr3_length: 13; clone_size: NA; cdr3_nt: TGTGCCAGCAGTGAAGCGGGGCTATCTGAAGCTTTCTTT; cdr3_aa: CASSEAGLSEAFF
d_call: TRBD1; v_call: TRBV5-5; j_call: TRBJ2-7; cdr3_length: 13; clone_size: NA; cdr3_nt: TGTGCCAGCAGCTTGGGACAGGGAACCGAGCAGTACTTC; cdr3_aa: CASSLGQGTEQYF
d_call: TRBD2; v_call: TRBV9; j_call: TRBJ2-3; cdr3_length: 13; clone_size: NA; cdr3_nt: TGTGCCAGCGGTAGCGGGGGGCGGGATACGCAGTATTTT; cdr3_aa: CASGSGGRDTQYF
d_call: TRBD1; v_call: TRBV29-1; j_call: TRBJ2-2; cdr3_length: 13; clone_size: NA; cdr3_nt: TGCGGCTCGGACAGGGGGTACACCGGGGAGCTGTTTTTT; cdr3_aa: CGSDRGYTGELFF
d_call: TRBD1; v_call: TRBV7-8; j_call: TRBJ2-7; cdr3_length: 15; clone_size: NA; cdr3_nt: TGTGCCAGCAGCCCTCCGGGACAGGATTACTACGAGCAGTACTTC; cdr3_aa: CASSPPGQDYYEQYF
d_call: TRBD2; v_call: TRBV5-1; j_call: TRBJ2-7; cdr3_length: 14; clone_size: once; cdr3_nt: TGCGCCAGCAGCTTGGAGGGAGGGCTCTACGAGCAGTACTTC; cdr3_aa: CASSLEGGLYEQYF
d_call: TRBD1; v_call: TRBV19; j_call: TRBJ2-7; cdr3_length: 13; clone_size: NA; cdr3_nt: TGTGCCAGTAGATCGGGACAGTCAAACGAGCAGTACTTC; cdr3_aa: CASRSGQSNEQYF
d_call: TRBD1; v_call: TRBV9; j_call: TRBJ1-2; cdr3_length: 17; clone_size: NA; cdr3_nt: TGTGCCAGCAGCGTAGATAGGACAGGGGCCTCTAACTATGGCTACACCTTC; cdr3_aa: CASSVDRTGASNYGYTF
d_call: NA; v_call: TRBV4-1; j_call: TRBJ1-1; cdr3_length: 18; clone_size: NA; cdr3_nt: TGCGCCAGCAGCCAAATCGAGTTGAACCGGGATCTTCATTTTGAAGCTTTCTTT; cdr3_aa: CASSQIELNRDLHFEAFF
d_call: TRBD1; v_call: TRBV18; j_call: TRBJ1-2; cdr3_length: 16; clone_size: NA; cdr3_nt: TGTGCCAGCTCACCGACGGGACAGGCGGCTAACTATGGCTACACCTTC; cdr3_aa: CASSPTGQAANYGYTF
d_call: TRBD1; v_call: TRBV4-1; j_call: TRBJ1-1; cdr3_length: 17; clone_size: NA; cdr3_nt: TGCGCCAGCAGCCAAGGGACAGGGAAAAAAATGAACACTGAAGCTTTCTTT; cdr3_aa: CASSQGTGKKMNTEAFF
d_call: NA; v_call: TRBV29-1; j_call: TRBJ1-5; cdr3_length: 13; clone_size: NA; cdr3_nt: TGCAGCGTGCAAGACAATAGCAATCAGCCCCAGCATTTT; cdr3_aa: CSVQDNSNQPQHF
d_call: TRBD1; v_call: TRBV9; j_call: TRBJ1-6; cdr3_length: 14; clone_size: once; cdr3_nt: TGTGCCAGCAGAAAGGACAGGGGGAATTCACCCCTCCACTTT; cdr3_aa: CASRKDRGNSPLHF
d_call: TRBD2; v_call: TRBV5-4; j_call: TRBJ2-5; cdr3_length: 17; clone_size: once; cdr3_nt: TGTGCCAGCGGCCGCGGGCTACTAGCGGGGGCGGCAGAGACCCAGTACTTC; cdr3_aa: CASGRGLLAGAAETQYF
d_call: TRBD1; v_call: TRBV27; j_call: TRBJ1-5; cdr3_length: 14; clone_size: NA; cdr3_nt: TGTGCCAGCAGGGAAGGACAGGACAATCAGCCCCAGCATTTT; cdr3_aa: CASREGQDNQPQHF